The TCR beta chain under discussion was sequenced for a study of cytomegalovirus exposure and HLA in healthy donors. Study observations and caveats: Highly shared sequence variants in one cluster were likely a sequencing artifact. Under in vitro conditions, a few CMV-associated chains were confirmed as specific for CMV antigens.

Comments on this clone: Its antigen is undetermined. The junction departs from the called germline gene at one end, perhaps through a read error.

The PCR contained 60 Vbeta and 13 Jbeta primers. The protocol was immunoSEQ multiplex PCR, while the TCRdb copy is restricted to in-frame clones and leaves out a portion. The profile shows more than 150,000 clones, around 80% of them singletons. The sample comprised PBMCs. This clonotype originated in a man between 18 and 35 years old in good health and CMV-seronegative.

CDR3 in DNA: TGTGCCAGCAGTTACCAGGGTTCTGAAGAACTGTTTTTT. Its translation: CASSYQGSEELFF. V is TRBV6-6 and J is TRBJ1-4, with D possibly being TRBD1 (5 bases). The CDR3 is 13 amino acids. Per germline, CDR1 MNHNY and CDR2 SVGAGI (reference sequence).